These 8 T cell receptor beta chains were sequenced from one sample in a study of neurological immune-mediated disorders. TCRdb ran MiXCR on the 5' RACE reads and lists one entry per CDR3 protein. The table lists tens of thousands of distinct CDR3 sequences, roughly 15% of them singletons. Time point indicated: longitudinal time-point 1 (baseline). Source material: PBMCs. These receptors all stem from a female donor with HTLV-1-associated myelopathy (HAM/TSP).

This clonotype was counted many times. The chain combines TRBV20-1 with TRBJ2-7; 8 nucleotides line up with TRBD1. The CDR3 runs 17 residues. Germline V lookup: CDR1 DFQATT, CDR2 SNEGSKA (reference sequence). Trimming removed 3 bases from V and 0 bases from J; junction bases left unmatched: 13. The CDR3 DNA follows: TGCAGTGCTAGTGAGCGGCGTCAGGGGGCTACCTCCTACGAGCAGTACTTC. It specifies CSASERRQGATSYEQYF.

This clonotype was counted many times. CDR3 loop: CASSLTGGPADTQYF. For the CDR3, the DNA is TGCGCCAGCAGCTTGACGGGGGGGCCCGCAGATACGCAGTATTTT. The chain recombines TRBV5-1 with TRBJ2-3, with 8 bases lining up with TRBD2. After removal of 1 base from V and 4 bases from J, the junction contained 5 bases not matched to a gene. Germline lookup yields CDR1 SGHRS and CDR2 YFSETQ. The CDR3 runs to 15 residues.

This clonotype has a handful of counts. The chain uses TRBV5-1 and TRBJ2-7; 7 bases fit TRBD1. V trimming: 4 bases; J trimming: 3 bases; junction bases outside the gene matches: 4. There are 13 residues in the CDR3. Germline V CDR1 and CDR2: SGHRS, YFSETQ. The CDR3 DNA sequence: TGCGCCAGCAGCAGGGACAGCGGCTACGAGCAGTACTTC. The encoded protein is CASSRDSGYEQYF. The whole variable domain, remainder taken from reference TRBV5-1 and TRBJ2-7, is KAGVTQTPRYLIKTRGQQVTLSCSPISGHRSVSWYQQTPGQGLQFLFEYFSETQRNKGNFPGRFSGRQFSNSRSEMNVSTLELGDSALYLCASSRDSGYEQYFGPGTRLTVT.

The sample holds many counts of this clonotype. This chain links TRBV27 with TRBJ2-4, with TRBD1 as a possible D gene (6 bases). Trimming took 3 bases from V and 2 from J, leaving 11 bases between them. The CDR3 length is 15 residues. CDR1 is MNHEY and CDR2 is SMNVEV in the germline V gene (reference sequence). The CDR3 nucleotides are TGTGCCAGCAGTTTCTCCTGGGGGCCCAAAAACATTCAGTACTTC. Amino acids: CASSFSWGPKNIQYF.

With regard to this clonotype: Germline and junction disagree at one end, which may indicate a read error. The V and J genes are TRBV15 and TRBJ1-4; D unresolved. Germline assignment: CDR1 LNHNV and CDR2 YYDKDF (reference sequence). The CDR3 consists of 15 residues. CDR3 loop: CATSRDTTTNKKLFF. The CDR3 DNA follows: TGTGCCACCAGCAGAGATACTACAACTAATAAAAAACTGTTTTTT.

Remarks on this clonotype: This clone may be a read error of a much larger clone one base away. The rearrangement joins TRBV5-1 to TRBJ2-5; D perhaps matches TRBD2 (6 bases). The germline V gene has CDR1 SGHRS and CDR2 YFSETQ. The length of the CDR3 is 15 residues. The CDR3 sequence: CSSSPGSAGQETQYF. The CDR3 bases are TGCTCCAGCAGCCCAGGGTCGGCGGGGCAAGAGACCCAGTACTTC.

This clonotype was counted at least ten times. The chain couples TRBV21-1 to TRBJ2-4; the table names TRBD1, a call not compared with the DNA. TRBV21-1 has pseudogene status. The CDR3 loop spans 16 amino acids. The CDR3: CASSKSAKTGGTIQYF. The CDR3 DNA reads TGTGCCAGCAGCAAGAGCGCCAAGACGGGGGGAACCATTCAGTACTTC.

This clonotype was seen repeatedly, ten times or more. The V call is TRBV20-1, the J call TRBJ2-1; possibly TRBD2 for D (6 bases). V gave up 0 bases and J gave up 0 bases, with 18 bases separating them. Germline V CDR1 and CDR2: DFQATT, SNEGSKA (reference sequence). The CDR3 totals 18 residues. As DNA, the CDR3 is TGCAGTGCTAGAGATATCTGGGGCGGGGTGAGCTCCTACAATGAGCAGTTCTTC. Protein: CSARDIWGGVSSYNEQFF.